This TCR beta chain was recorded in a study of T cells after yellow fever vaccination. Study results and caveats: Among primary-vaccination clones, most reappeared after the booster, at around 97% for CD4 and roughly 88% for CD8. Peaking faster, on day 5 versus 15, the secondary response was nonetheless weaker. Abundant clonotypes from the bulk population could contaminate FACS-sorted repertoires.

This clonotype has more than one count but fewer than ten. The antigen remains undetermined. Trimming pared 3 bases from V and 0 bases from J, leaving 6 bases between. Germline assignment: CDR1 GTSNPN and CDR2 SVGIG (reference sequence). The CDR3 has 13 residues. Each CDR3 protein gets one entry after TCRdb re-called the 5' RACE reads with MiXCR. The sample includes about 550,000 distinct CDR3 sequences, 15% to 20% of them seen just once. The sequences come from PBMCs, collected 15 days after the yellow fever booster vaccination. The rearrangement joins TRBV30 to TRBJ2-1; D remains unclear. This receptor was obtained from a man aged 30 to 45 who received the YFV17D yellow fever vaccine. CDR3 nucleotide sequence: TGTGCCTGGAGCGAGAGCTCCTACAATGAGCAGTTCTTC. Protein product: CAWSESSYNEQFF.